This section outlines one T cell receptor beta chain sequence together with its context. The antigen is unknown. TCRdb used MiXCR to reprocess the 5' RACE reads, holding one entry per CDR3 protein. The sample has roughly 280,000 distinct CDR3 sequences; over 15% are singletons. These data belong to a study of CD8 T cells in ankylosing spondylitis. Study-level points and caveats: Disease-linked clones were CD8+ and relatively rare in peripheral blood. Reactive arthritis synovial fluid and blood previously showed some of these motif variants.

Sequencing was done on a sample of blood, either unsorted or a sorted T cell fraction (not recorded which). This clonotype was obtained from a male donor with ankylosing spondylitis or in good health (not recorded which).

CDR3: CSARVAGQGGETQYF. The CDR3 DNA follows: TGCAGTGCTAGAGTAGCGGGACAGGGCGGGGAGACCCAGTACTTC. V is TRBV20-1 and J is TRBJ2-5; D possibly corresponds to TRBD1 (9 bases). Trimming removed 1 base from V and 5 bases from J, with 17 bases in between. In germline, CDR1 is DFQATT, CDR2 SNEGSKA (reference sequence). This CDR3 comprises 15 residues.